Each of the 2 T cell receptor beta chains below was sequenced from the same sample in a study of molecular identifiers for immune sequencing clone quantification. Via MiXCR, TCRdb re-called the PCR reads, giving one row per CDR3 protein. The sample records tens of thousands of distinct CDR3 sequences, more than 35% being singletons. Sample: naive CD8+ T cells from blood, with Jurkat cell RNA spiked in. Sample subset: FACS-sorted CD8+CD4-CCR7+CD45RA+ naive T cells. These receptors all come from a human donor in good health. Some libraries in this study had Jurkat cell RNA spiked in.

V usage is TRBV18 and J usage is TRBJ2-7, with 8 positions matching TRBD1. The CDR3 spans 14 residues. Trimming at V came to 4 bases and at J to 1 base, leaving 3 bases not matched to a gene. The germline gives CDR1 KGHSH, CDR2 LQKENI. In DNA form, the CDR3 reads TGTGCCAGCTCACTATACAGGGGGTCCTACGAGCAGTACTTC. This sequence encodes CASSLYRGSYEQYF.

CDR3 sequence reads: CASSLGTGLEQYF. CDR3 coding DNA: TGCGCCAGCAGCCTTGGGACAGGGCTCGAGCAGTACTTC. The V gene is TRBV4-3, the J gene TRBJ2-7; 9 bases agree with TRBD1. The germline gives CDR1 LGHNA, CDR2 YSLEER. The V gene end was trimmed by 4 bases and the J gene end by 6 bases; junction bases not matched to a gene: 4. The CDR3 runs 13 residues.